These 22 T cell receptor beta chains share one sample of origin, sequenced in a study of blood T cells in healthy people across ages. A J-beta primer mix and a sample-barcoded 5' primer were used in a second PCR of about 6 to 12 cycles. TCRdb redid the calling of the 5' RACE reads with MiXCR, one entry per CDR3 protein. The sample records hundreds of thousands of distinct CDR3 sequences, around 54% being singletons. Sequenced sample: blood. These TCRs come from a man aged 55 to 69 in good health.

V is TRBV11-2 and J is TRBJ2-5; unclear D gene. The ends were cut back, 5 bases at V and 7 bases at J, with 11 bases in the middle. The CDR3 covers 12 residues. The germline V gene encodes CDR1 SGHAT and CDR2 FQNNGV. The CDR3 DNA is TGTGCCAGCAGCCCCTCGAGTGTGACCCAGTACTTC. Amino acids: CASSPSSVTQYF.

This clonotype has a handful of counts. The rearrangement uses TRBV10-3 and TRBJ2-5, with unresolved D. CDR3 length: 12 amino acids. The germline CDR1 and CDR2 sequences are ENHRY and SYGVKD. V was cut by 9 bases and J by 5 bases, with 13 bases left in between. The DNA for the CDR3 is TGTGCCATGGGCAGCGTTGCGGAGACCCAGTACTTC. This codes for CAMGSVAETQYF.

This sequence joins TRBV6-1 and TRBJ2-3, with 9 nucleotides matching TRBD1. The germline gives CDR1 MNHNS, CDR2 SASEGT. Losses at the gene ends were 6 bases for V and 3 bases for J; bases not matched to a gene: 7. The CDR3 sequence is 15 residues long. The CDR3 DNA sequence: TGTGCCAGCAGGCCACCGGGACAGGGTACAGATACGCAGTATTTT. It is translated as CASRPPGQGTDTQYF.

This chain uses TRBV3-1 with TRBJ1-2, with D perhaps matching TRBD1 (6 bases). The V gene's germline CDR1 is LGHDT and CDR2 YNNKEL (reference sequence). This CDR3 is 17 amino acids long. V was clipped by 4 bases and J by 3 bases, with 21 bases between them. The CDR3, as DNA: TGTGCCAGCAGCCCCCTAGGGGGGGGGCCCGTGGACTATGGCTACACCTTC. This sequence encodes CASSPLGGGPVDYGYTF.

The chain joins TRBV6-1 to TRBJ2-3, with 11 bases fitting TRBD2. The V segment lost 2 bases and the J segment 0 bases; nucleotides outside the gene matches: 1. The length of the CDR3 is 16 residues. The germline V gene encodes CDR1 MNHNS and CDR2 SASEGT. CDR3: CASSELAGGSTDTQYF. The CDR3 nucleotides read TGTGCCAGCAGTGAACTAGCGGGGGGTAGCACAGATACGCAGTATTTT.

The CDR3 protein is CASCLGAVSQETQYF. The CDR3 DNA follows: TGTGCCAGCTGCCTCGGGGCCGTGAGCCAAGAGACCCAGTACTTC. This chain links TRBV12-3 or TRBV12-4 with TRBJ2-5; D assignment may be TRBD1 or TRBD2 (5 bases each). Trimming took 8 bases from V and 1 from J, leaving 17 bases between them. The CDR3 consists of 15 residues.

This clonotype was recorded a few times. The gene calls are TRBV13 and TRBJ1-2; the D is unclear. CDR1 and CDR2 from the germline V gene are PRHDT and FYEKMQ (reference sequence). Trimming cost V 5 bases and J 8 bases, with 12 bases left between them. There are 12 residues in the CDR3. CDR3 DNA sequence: TGTGCCAGCAGCCTCCAGAGCGGAGGCTACACCTTC. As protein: CASSLQSGGYTF.

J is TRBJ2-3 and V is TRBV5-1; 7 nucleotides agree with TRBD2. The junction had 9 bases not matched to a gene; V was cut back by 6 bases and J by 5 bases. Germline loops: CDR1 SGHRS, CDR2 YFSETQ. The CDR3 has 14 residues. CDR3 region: CASKRASGEDTQYF. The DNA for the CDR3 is TGCGCCAGCAAGAGGGCTAGCGGTGAAGATACGCAGTATTTT. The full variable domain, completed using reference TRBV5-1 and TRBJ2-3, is KAGVTQTPRYLIKTRGQQVTLSCSPISGHRSVSWYQQTPGQGLQFLFEYFSETQRNKGNFPGRFSGRQFSNSRSEMNVSTLELGDSALYLCASKRASGEDTQYFGPGTRLTVL.

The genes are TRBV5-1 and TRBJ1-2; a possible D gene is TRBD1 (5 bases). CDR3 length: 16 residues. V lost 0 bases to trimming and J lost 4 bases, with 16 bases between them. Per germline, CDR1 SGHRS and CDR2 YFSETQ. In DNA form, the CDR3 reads TGCGCCAGCAGCTTGGCGCCAACGACAGCCCTCTATGGCTACACCTTC. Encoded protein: CASSLAPTTALYGYTF.

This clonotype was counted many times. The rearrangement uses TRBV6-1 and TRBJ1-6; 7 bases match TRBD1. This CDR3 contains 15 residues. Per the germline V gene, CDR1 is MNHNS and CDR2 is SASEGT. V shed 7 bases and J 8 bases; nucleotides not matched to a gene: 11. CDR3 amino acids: CASTWAGTEDSPLHF. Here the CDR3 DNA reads TGTGCCAGCACTTGGGCAGGGACAGAGGATTCACCCCTCCACTTT.

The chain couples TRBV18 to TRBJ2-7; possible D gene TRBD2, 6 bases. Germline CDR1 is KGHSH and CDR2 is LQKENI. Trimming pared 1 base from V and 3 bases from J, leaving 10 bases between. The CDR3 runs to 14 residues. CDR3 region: CASSPRGLNYEQYF. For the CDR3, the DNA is TGTGCCAGCTCACCACGGGGACTGAACTACGAGCAGTACTTC.

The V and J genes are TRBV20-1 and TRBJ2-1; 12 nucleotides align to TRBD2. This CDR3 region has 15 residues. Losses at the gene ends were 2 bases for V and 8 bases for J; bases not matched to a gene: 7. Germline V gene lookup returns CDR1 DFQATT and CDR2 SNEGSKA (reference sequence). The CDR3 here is CSARPASGGADEQFF. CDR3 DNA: TGCAGTGCTAGACCTGCTAGCGGGGGGGCTGATGAGCAGTTCTTC.

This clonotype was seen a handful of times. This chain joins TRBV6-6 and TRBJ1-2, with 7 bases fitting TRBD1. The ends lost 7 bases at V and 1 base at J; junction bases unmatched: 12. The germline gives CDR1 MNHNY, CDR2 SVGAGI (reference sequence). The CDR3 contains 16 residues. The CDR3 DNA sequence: TGTGCCAGCAACCCTAATAGGGACAGCTATAACTATGGCTACACCTTC. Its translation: CASNPNRDSYNYGYTF.

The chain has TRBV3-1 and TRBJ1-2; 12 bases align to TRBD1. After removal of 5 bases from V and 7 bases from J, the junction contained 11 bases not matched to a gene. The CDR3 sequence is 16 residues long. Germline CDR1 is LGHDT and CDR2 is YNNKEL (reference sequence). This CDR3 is CASSKAGTGGAGGYTF. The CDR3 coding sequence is TGTGCCAGCAGCAAAGCCGGGACAGGGGGCGCAGGTGGCTACACCTTC. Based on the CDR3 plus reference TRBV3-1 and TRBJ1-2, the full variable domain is DTAVSQTPKYLVTQMGNDKSIKCEQNLGHDTMYWYKQDSKKFLKIMFSYNNKELIINETVPNRFSPKSPDKAHLNLHINSLELGDSAVYFCASSKAGTGGAGGYTFGSGTRLTVV.

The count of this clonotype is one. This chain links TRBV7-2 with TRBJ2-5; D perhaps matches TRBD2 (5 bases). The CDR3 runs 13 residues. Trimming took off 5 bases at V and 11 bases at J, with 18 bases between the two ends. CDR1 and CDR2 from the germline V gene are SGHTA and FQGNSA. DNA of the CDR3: TGTGCCAGCAGCAGACCCCCGTTTGGGGAGCAGTACTTC. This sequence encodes CASSRPPFGEQYF.

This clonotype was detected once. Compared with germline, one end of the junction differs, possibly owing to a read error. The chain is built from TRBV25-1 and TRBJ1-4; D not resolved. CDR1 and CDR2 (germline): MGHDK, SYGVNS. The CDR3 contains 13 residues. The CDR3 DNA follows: TGTGCCAGCAGTGGTAATGAGAATGCAAAACTGTTTTTT. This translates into CASSGNENAKLFF. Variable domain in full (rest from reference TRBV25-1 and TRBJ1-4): EADIYQTPRYLVIGTGKKITLECSQTMGHDKMYWYQQDPGMELHLIHYSYGVNSTEKGDLSSESTVSRIRTEHFPLTLESARPSHTSQYLCASSGNENAKLFFGSGTQLSVL.

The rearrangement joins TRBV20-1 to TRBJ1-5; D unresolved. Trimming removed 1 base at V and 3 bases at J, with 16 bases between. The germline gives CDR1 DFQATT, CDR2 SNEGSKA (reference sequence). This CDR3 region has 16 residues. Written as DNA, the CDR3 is TGCAGTGCTAGAGTCTCCGGGTCCTCGTACAATCAGCCCCAGCATTTT. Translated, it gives CSARVSGSSYNQPQHF.

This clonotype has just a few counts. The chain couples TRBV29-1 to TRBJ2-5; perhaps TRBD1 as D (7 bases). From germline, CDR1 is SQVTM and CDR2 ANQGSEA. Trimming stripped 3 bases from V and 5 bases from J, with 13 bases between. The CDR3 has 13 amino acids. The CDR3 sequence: CSVDRTGGETQYF. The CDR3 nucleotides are TGCAGCGTTGACAGGACAGGAGGGGAGACCCAGTACTTC.

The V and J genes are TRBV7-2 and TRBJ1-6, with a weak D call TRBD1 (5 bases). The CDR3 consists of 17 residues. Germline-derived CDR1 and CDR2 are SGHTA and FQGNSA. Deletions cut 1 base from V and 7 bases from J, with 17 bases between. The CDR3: CASSLGIAGQGNSPLHF. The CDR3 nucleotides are TGTGCCAGCAGCTTAGGGATCGCCGGGCAGGGCAATTCACCCCTCCACTTT.

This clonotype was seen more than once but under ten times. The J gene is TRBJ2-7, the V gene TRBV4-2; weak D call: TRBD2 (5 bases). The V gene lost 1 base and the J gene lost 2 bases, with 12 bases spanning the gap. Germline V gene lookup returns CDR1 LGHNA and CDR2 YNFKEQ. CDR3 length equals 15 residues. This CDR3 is CASSQAGSGAYEQYF. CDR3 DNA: TGTGCCAGCAGCCAAGCGGGGTCCGGGGCCTACGAGCAGTACTTC.

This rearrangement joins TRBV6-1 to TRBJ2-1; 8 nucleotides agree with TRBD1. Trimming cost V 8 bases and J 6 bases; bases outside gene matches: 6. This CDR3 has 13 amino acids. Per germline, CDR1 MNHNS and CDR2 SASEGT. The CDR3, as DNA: TGTGCCAGCTCAGGACAGGGCTTCAATGAGCAGTTCTTC. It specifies CASSGQGFNEQFF.

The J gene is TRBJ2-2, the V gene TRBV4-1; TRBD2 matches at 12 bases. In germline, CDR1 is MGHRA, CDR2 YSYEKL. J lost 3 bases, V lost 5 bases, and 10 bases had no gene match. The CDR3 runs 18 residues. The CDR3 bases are TGCGCCAGCAGCATGTCTCCTAGCGGGGGGGCCGACACCGGGGAGCTGTTTTTT. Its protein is CASSMSPSGGADTGELFF.